This T cell receptor (beta chain) emerged from a study of blood T cell repertoires in COVID-19. Original methodology: Nucleated cell number was recorded as an estimate derived from reference gene primer amplification. The method was immunoSEQ multiplex PCR; TCRdb's version includes in-frame clones alone and lacks a portion of them. Clone size and the V and J calls come from that table; the DNA yielded D and trimming. This table holds roughly 250,000 clones, approximately 80% found once. The CDR3 loop spans 15 amino acids. V was shortened by 1 base and J by 0 bases, with 7 bases between the two germline ends. Germline V gives CDR1 KGHSH, CDR2 LQKENI.

This clonotype was sampled from a woman aged 40 to 50 with active or convalescent COVID-19. The rearrangement links TRBV18 to TRBJ1-5; D is undetermined. Sequenced sample: peripheral blood. The CDR3 DNA reads TGTGCCAGCTCACCACAGAGTTATAGCAATCAGCCCCAGCATTTT. Protein sequence: CASSPQSYSNQPQHF.